The 29 T cell receptor beta chains given below trace back to one sample, sequenced in a study of blood T cells in healthy people across ages. It was with a sample-barcoded 5' primer and a J-beta primer mix that a second PCR of roughly 7 to 12 cycles was run. TCRdb called the 5' RACE reads again in MiXCR, with one record for every CDR3 protein. The sample records about 780,000 distinct CDR3 sequences, roughly 24% being singletons. These data also featured in a second study, about T cells of mothers and their children.

The sequencing sample was made of blood. The receptors were gathered from a boy aged 5-17 years in good health.

The rearrangement uses TRBV25-1 and TRBJ2-7; a possible D gene is TRBD1 (5 bases). CDR1 and CDR2 (germline): MGHDK, SYGVNS. Trimming pared 8 bases from V and 0 bases from J, leaving 11 bases between. The CDR3 loop spans 13 amino acids. The CDR3 loop is CASPEQVSYEQYF. CDR3 nucleotides: TGTGCCAGCCCCGAACAGGTCTCCTACGAGCAGTACTTC.

The rearrangement uses TRBV25-1 and TRBJ1-2, with D tentatively TRBD1 (5 bases). The CDR3 is 14 amino acids. Per germline, CDR1 MGHDK and CDR2 SYGVNS. Deletions cut 2 bases from V and 8 bases from J, with 15 bases between. The CDR3 here is CASSEEGRSRGYTF. CDR3 in DNA: TGTGCCAGCAGTGAAGAGGGACGTTCTAGGGGCTACACCTTC.

This clonotype was picked up many times. The chain couples TRBV6-6 to TRBJ1-2; D gene uncertain. Germline V CDR1 and CDR2: MNHNY, SVGAGI (reference sequence). Trimming took 6 bases from V and 2 from J, leaving 13 bases between them. This CDR3 is 14 amino acids long. The DNA for the CDR3 is TGTGCCAGCAGCCGGACGGAGTCCAACTATGGCTACACCTTC. It specifies CASSRTESNYGYTF.

The chain employs TRBV7-9 and TRBJ2-7, with D perhaps TRBD1 or TRBD2 (5 bases each). Germline-derived CDR1 and CDR2 are SEHNR and FQNEAQ (reference sequence). Trimming removed 0 bases from V and 2 bases from J, with 14 bases in between. This CDR3 is built from 16 residues. The CDR3 nucleotides read TGTGCCAGCAGCTTAGCCGACGGGGCCAAGGCCTACGAGCAGTACTTC. It is translated as CASSLADGAKAYEQYF.

The rearrangement links TRBV2 to TRBJ1-4; D ambiguous. With 6 bases removed from V and 6 bases from J, the gap between germline ends came to 11 bases. The CDR3 loop spans 13 amino acids. Per germline, CDR1 SNHLY and CDR2 FYNNEI. The CDR3 DNA follows: TGTGCCAGCAGATCGGACGGGGATGAAAAACTGTTTTTT. This gives the protein CASRSDGDEKLFF.

This clonotype was seen only a few times. V usage is TRBV19 and J usage is TRBJ2-1; possible D gene TRBD2, 5 bases. CDR3 size: 14 residues. CDR1 and CDR2 (germline): LNHDA, SQIVND (reference sequence). V lost 4 bases to trimming and J lost 8 bases, with 15 bases between them. CDR3 nucleotide sequence: TGTGCCAGTAGTAACGTGCGGGTGAGGGATGAGCAGTTCTTC. Its translation is CASSNVRVRDEQFF.

Here the CDR3 reads CASSPLGQGGFYEQYF. The CDR3, as DNA: TGCGCCAGCAGCCCCCTAGGGCAGGGAGGGTTCTACGAGCAGTACTTC. The gene calls are TRBV4-1 and TRBJ2-5; 7 nucleotides agree with TRBD2. Gene TRBJ2-7 matches the end of the DNA better, so the J call may be wrong. Germline CDR1 reads MGHRA; CDR2 reads YSYEKL. CDR3 length equals 16 residues.

The chain links TRBV27 to TRBJ2-5, with 7 positions matching TRBD1. Matching the DNA end better, TRBJ2-7 makes the J call doubtful. CDR1 and CDR2 from the germline V gene are MNHEY and SMNVEV (reference sequence). CDR3 length equals 13 residues. CDR3 loop: CASRTGTAYEQYF. The CDR3 DNA reads TGTGCCAGCAGGACCGGGACAGCCTACGAGCAGTACTTC.

This rearrangement joins TRBV3-1 to TRBJ2-1; tentative D call: TRBD1 (6 bases). With 4 bases removed from V and 0 bases from J, the gap between germline ends came to 10 bases. The germline gives CDR1 LGHDT, CDR2 YNNKEL (reference sequence). This CDR3 comprises 15 residues. In DNA form, the CDR3 reads TGTGCCAGCAGCCGGGACACTAGCTCCTACAATGAGCAGTTCTTC. Its protein is CASSRDTSSYNEQFF.

The chain is built from TRBV29-1 and TRBJ1-2, with D perhaps matching TRBD1 (6 bases). V was clipped by 7 bases and J by 4 bases, with 22 bases between them. Germline values: CDR1 SQVTM, CDR2 ANQGSEA. This CDR3 region has 15 residues. The CDR3 loop reads CSARGAESGFYGYTF. CDR3 nucleotides: TGCAGCGCTCGGGGGGCAGAGAGTGGTTTCTATGGCTACACCTTC. Based on the CDR3 plus reference TRBV29-1 and TRBJ1-2, the full variable domain is SAVISQKPSRDICQRGTSLTIQCQVDSQVTMMFWYRQQPGQSLTLIATANQGSEATYESGFVIDKFPISRPNLTFSTLTVSNMSPEDSSIYLCSARGAESGFYGYTFGSGTRLTVV.

This clonotype was counted between two and nine times. The chain joins TRBV2 to TRBJ2-3, with D tentatively TRBD1 (6 bases). CDR3 length: 11 amino acids. CDR1 is SNHLY, CDR2 FYNNEI, per germline. Trimming removed 6 bases at V and 9 bases at J, with 10 bases between. CDR3 region: CASSGDITQYF. The DNA of the CDR3 is TGTGCCAGCAGCGGGGACATCACGCAGTATTTT.

The chain has TRBV6-1 and TRBJ2-5, with D perhaps TRBD1 (6 bases). This CDR3 has 15 residues. CDR1 is MNHNS, CDR2 SASEGT, per germline. Trimming took off 3 bases at V and 5 bases at J, with 16 bases between the two ends. The CDR3 DNA is TGTGCCAGCAGTGAGCAAACAGGGTGGGGGGAGACCCAGTACTTC. Translating it yields CASSEQTGWGETQYF.

This sequence joins TRBV18 and TRBJ2-5; 8 bases line up with TRBD1. Germline CDR1 reads KGHSH; CDR2 reads LQKENI. The CDR3 has 14 residues. J gave up 4 bases and V 3 bases, and 4 bases lay outside the gene matches. Here the CDR3 DNA reads TGTGCCAGCTCACCGATGACAGGGGCAGAGACCCAGTACTTC. Its translation: CASSPMTGAETQYF. Full variable domain (rest looked up from reference TRBV18 and TRBJ2-5): NAGVMQNPRHLVRRRGQEARLRCSPMKGHSHVYWYRQLPEEGLKFMVYLQKENIIDESGMPKERFSAEFPKEGPSILRIQQVVRGDSAAYFCASSPMTGAETQYFGPGTRLLVL.

This chain links TRBV20-1 with TRBJ2-1; the match to TRBD2 covers 7 bases. The CDR3 totals 12 residues. Germline V gene sequence: CDR1 DFQATT, CDR2 SNEGSKA (reference sequence). The V segment lost 6 bases and the J segment 6 bases; nucleotides outside the gene matches: 5. In nucleotides, the CDR3 is TGCAGTGCCGAACGGACTAGCAATGAGCAGTTCTTC. It encodes CSAERTSNEQFF.

V gene TRBV20-1 combines with J gene TRBJ2-7, with D tentatively TRBD2 (6 bases). V was shortened by 0 bases and J by 3 bases, with 18 bases between the two germline ends. The length of the CDR3 is 16 residues. Looked up from germline, CDR1 is DFQATT and CDR2 is SNEGSKA (reference sequence). CDR3 region: CSARDPTTRTLYEQYF. The CDR3 nucleotides read TGCAGTGCTAGAGATCCTACGACTAGGACCCTCTACGAGCAGTACTTC.

The chain is built from TRBV9 and TRBJ2-4; a possible D gene is TRBD2 (7 bases). In germline, CDR1 is SGDLS, CDR2 YYNGEE. V was pared by 0 bases and J by 2 bases, with 12 bases between. The CDR3 consists of 16 residues. CDR3 sequence reads: CASSVEGGRSKNIQYF. The CDR3 bases are TGTGCCAGCAGCGTAGAGGGGGGGCGATCCAAAAACATTCAGTACTTC.

CDR3 sequence (DNA): TGTGCCAGCAGTAGGGTAGTCGGGGAGCTGTTTTTT. This gives the protein CASSRVVGELFF. The J gene is TRBJ2-2, the V gene TRBV6-5; no firm D call. Per the germline V gene, CDR1 is MNHEY and CDR2 is SVGAGI. V lost 5 bases to trimming and J lost 7 bases, with 8 bases between them. This CDR3 comprises 12 residues.

This chain joins TRBV30 and TRBJ1-2; D call uncertain. Trimming stripped 2 bases from V and 0 bases from J, with 16 bases between. Germline CDR1 and CDR2: GTSNPN and SVGIG (reference sequence). The CDR3 contains 16 residues. This chain's CDR3 is CAWSYGWGDANYGYTF. DNA of the CDR3: TGTGCCTGGAGTTATGGTTGGGGAGACGCTAACTATGGCTACACCTTC.

This sequence joins TRBV14 and TRBJ2-5; 9 nucleotides match TRBD2. Looked up from germline, CDR1 is SGHDN and CDR2 is FVKESK. The CDR3 extends over 15 amino acids. V lost 3 bases, J lost 3 bases, and 5 bases stayed unmatched. CDR3 in amino acids: CASSHEAGGKETQYF. Written as DNA, the CDR3 is TGTGCCAGCAGCCATGAAGCGGGGGGCAAAGAGACCCAGTACTTC.

DNA of the CDR3: TGTGCCTGGAGTCCCTTTAGCGGGAGCTCCTACGAGCAGTACGTC. Protein product: CAWSPFSGSSYEQYV. This chain links TRBV30 with TRBJ2-7; the match to TRBD2 covers 9 bases. Germline V gene sequence: CDR1 GTSNPN, CDR2 SVGIG (reference sequence). This CDR3 region has 15 residues. Trimming removed 2 bases from V and 0 bases from J; junction bases left unmatched: 5.

The V call is TRBV7-3, the J call TRBJ1-6, with no clear D. This CDR3 spans 13 amino acids. V was clipped by 3 bases and J by 3 bases, with 3 bases between them. Germline V gene lookup returns CDR1 SGHTA and CDR2 FQGTGA. The CDR3 DNA reads as TGTGCCAGCAGCTTGGTCTATAATTCACCCCTCCACTTT. It is translated as CASSLVYNSPLHF.

The chain is built from TRBV6-5 and TRBJ1-1, with D tentatively TRBD1 (6 bases). This CDR3 is built from 13 residues. Germline CDR1 MNHEY, CDR2 SVGAGI. Trimming removed 4 bases at V and 2 bases at J, with 8 bases between. The chain's CDR3 is CASSWTDNTEAFF. DNA for the CDR3: TGTGCCAGCAGTTGGACAGACAACACTGAAGCTTTCTTT.

In regard to this clonotype: One junction end disagrees with the germline gene, perhaps due to a read error. The rearrangement joins TRBV6-2 or TRBV6-3 to TRBJ2-1; 7 bases line up with TRBD2. This CDR3 has 16 amino acids. From germline, CDR1 is MNHEY and CDR2 SVGEGT. This chain's CDR3 is CASSPRLAAPYNEQFF. CDR3 sequence (DNA): TGTGCTAGCAGCCCGCGTCTAGCGGCTCCCTACAATGAGCAGTTCTTC.

In its sample, this clonotype was seen a few times. V is TRBV29-1 and J is TRBJ2-7, with D unclear. Trimming stripped 5 bases from V and 4 bases from J, with 12 bases between. Germline values: CDR1 SQVTM, CDR2 ANQGSEA. The length of the CDR3 is 12 residues. CDR3 region: CSVSPDPYEQYF. In nucleotides, the CDR3 is TGCAGCGTTAGTCCGGACCCTTACGAGCAGTACTTC.

This clonotype was picked up a small number of times. J is TRBJ2-5 and V is TRBV5-1; tentatively, D is TRBD1 or TRBD2 (5 bases each). This CDR3 is 15 amino acids long. The V gene lost 3 bases and the J gene lost 1 base, with 13 bases spanning the gap. Germline CDR1 is SGHRS and CDR2 is YFSETQ. The CDR3 sequence is CASSSRPGAQETQYF. The CDR3 DNA is TGCGCCAGCAGCTCCAGACCCGGGGCCCAAGAGACCCAGTACTTC.

The chain couples TRBV5-1 to TRBJ2-5; tentatively, D is TRBD1 (5 bases). The CDR3 runs to 14 residues. Between the trimmed V and J ends, which lost 3 bases and 7 bases, there was a span of 16 bases. Germline V gives CDR1 SGHRS, CDR2 YFSETQ. CDR3 DNA: TGCGCCAGCAGCTCGGATCCGTCAAGGGGGACCCAGTACTTC. Residues: CASSSDPSRGTQYF.

V and J are TRBV20-1 and TRBJ1-5; maybe TRBD1 (6 bases). The CDR3 sequence is 13 residues long. The V gene lost 1 base and the J gene lost 5 bases, with 9 bases spanning the gap. Germline V gene sequence: CDR1 DFQATT, CDR2 SNEGSKA (reference sequence). This CDR3 is CSARGGLYQPQHF. Here the CDR3 DNA reads TGCAGTGCTAGAGGGGGGCTCTATCAGCCCCAGCATTTT.

This clonotype turned up a few times. The V call is TRBV4-1, the J call TRBJ1-1; the D gene is possibly TRBD1 (6 bases). The CDR3 sequence is 14 residues long. CDR1 and CDR2 from the germline V gene are MGHRA and YSYEKL. With 5 bases removed from V and 4 bases from J, the gap between germline ends came to 14 bases. This chain's CDR3 is CASSRVGGLTEAFF. The CDR3 DNA follows: TGCGCCAGCAGCAGGGTCGGGGGGCTCACTGAAGCTTTCTTT.

This clonotype occurred a few times. V gene TRBV3-1 combines with J gene TRBJ1-4; weak D call: TRBD1 (5 bases). The CDR3 extends over 15 amino acids. The V and J ends lost 1 base and 8 bases respectively, with 14 bases between them. The germline V gene has CDR1 LGHDT and CDR2 YNNKEL (reference sequence). The CDR3: CASSQVNQGGEKLFF. In DNA, the CDR3 is TGTGCCAGCAGCCAAGTAAATCAGGGAGGAGAAAAACTGTTTTTT.